This passage covers 10 T cell receptor beta chains from one sample sequenced in a study of PD-1 blockade in classical Hodgkin lymphoma. All trial patients relapsed after autologous stem cell transplantation. Only in-frame clones appear in the TCRdb table, and some are missing; sequencing was by immunoSEQ multiplex PCR. Among approximately 44,000 clones listed, 76% were seen once. The sequenced sample was peripheral blood mononuclear cells (PBMCs), obtained at baseline. These receptors were taken from a human donor with classical Hodgkin lymphoma.

The chain uses TRBV28 and TRBJ1-2; the D gene is possibly TRBD1 (5 bases). The germline gives CDR1 MDHEN, CDR2 SYDVKM. The CDR3 contains 13 residues. Between the trimmed V and J ends, which lost 6 bases and 4 bases, there was a span of 12 bases. CDR3: CASSLTQGYGYTF. The CDR3 DNA reads as TGTGCCAGCAGCCTCACCCAGGGCTATGGCTACACCTTC.

The rearrangement links TRBV28 to TRBJ2-7, with D possibly being TRBD1 (6 bases). CDR3 length equals 16 residues. V gave up 4 bases and J gave up 2 bases, with 18 bases separating them. CDR1 is MDHEN and CDR2 is SYDVKM in the germline V gene. The CDR3 spells CASSWDPQGPPYEQYF. CDR3 in DNA: TGTGCCAGCAGTTGGGACCCCCAGGGGCCCCCCTACGAGCAGTACTTC.

The chain is built from TRBV5-1 and TRBJ2-1, with TRBD1 matching over 8 bases. The germline CDR1 and CDR2 sequences are SGHRS and YFSETQ. The CDR3 contains 11 residues. V was pared by 2 bases and J by 15 bases, with 4 bases of the junction left unmatched. The CDR3, as DNA: TGCGCCAGCAGCTTACAGGGGGATCCGTTCTTC. Translating gives CASSLQGDPFF.

The CDR3 region is CASSYEGGQPQHF. In DNA form, the CDR3 reads TGTGCCAGCAGTTACGAGGGAGGTCAGCCCCAGCATTTT. The rearrangement links TRBV6-6 to TRBJ1-5, with D hard to call. The V gene lost 2 bases and the J gene lost 6 bases, with 8 bases spanning the gap. CDR1 and CDR2 (germline): MNHNY, SVGAGI (reference sequence). The CDR3 is 13 residues long.

This clone was seen a few times. CDR3 residues: CASTFRLNSGANVLTF. In DNA form, the CDR3 reads TGTGCCAGCACCTTCAGACTGAACTCTGGGGCCAACGTCCTGACTTTC. This chain uses TRBV2 with TRBJ2-6; D not certain. The V and J ends lost 7 bases and 0 bases respectively, with 13 bases between them. The CDR3 is 16 residues long. The V gene's germline CDR1 is SNHLY and CDR2 FYNNEI.

This clone was seen a few times. V and J are TRBV2 and TRBJ2-3, with 9 bases matching TRBD2. The CDR3 runs 15 residues. Germline assignment: CDR1 SNHLY and CDR2 FYNNEI. V lost 3 bases and J lost 1; bases outside the gene matches: 2. The CDR3 loop reads CASSDRGRGTDTQYF. DNA for the CDR3: TGTGCCAGCAGTGATCGCGGGAGGGGCACAGATACGCAGTATTTT. Full variable domain (rest looked up from reference TRBV2 and TRBJ2-3): EPEVTQTPSHQVTQMGQEVILRCVPISNHLYFYWYRQILGQKVEFLVSFYNNEISEKSEIFDDQFSVERPDGSNFTLKIRSTKLEDSAMYFCASSDRGRGTDTQYFGPGTRLTVL.

This chain joins TRBV6-5 and TRBJ2-2; the D is unclear. Germline values: CDR1 MNHEY, CDR2 SVGAGI. The CDR3 runs to 11 residues. V was trimmed by 2 bases and J by 8 bases, leaving 3 bases between them. CDR3 DNA: TGTGCCAGCAGTTACGCGGGGGAGCTGTTTTTT. Translating it yields CASSYAGELFF.

As for this clone: In the same sample, other DNA sequences code for this CDR3. The V and J genes are TRBV30 and TRBJ2-5, with D possibly matching TRBD1 (5 bases). CDR1 and CDR2 (germline): GTSNPN, SVGIG (reference sequence). Trimming removed 3 bases from V and 4 bases from J, with 9 bases in between. This CDR3 comprises 12 residues. The CDR3 DNA is TGTGCCTGGAGGGGGCTAGGAGAGACCCAGTACTTC. Protein product: CAWRGLGETQYF.

The chain combines TRBV15 with TRBJ2-7, with D maybe TRBD1 (6 bases). Germline CDR1 LNHNV, CDR2 YYDKDF (reference sequence). The CDR3 is made up of 15 amino acids. Trimming cost V 3 bases and J 0 bases, with 12 bases left between them. In DNA form, the CDR3 reads TGTGCCACCAGCAGGCGGACAGCTAACTCCTACGAGCAGTACTTC. Translation: CATSRRTANSYEQYF.

The V gene is TRBV28, the J gene TRBJ2-1; 10 nucleotides agree with TRBD2. CDR1 and CDR2 (germline): MDHEN, SYDVKM. After removal of 2 bases from V and 7 bases from J, the junction contained 11 bases not matched to a gene. The CDR3 is made up of 17 amino acids. CDR3 loop: CASSLLAGAGLGNEQFF. CDR3 DNA sequence: TGTGCCAGCAGTTTACTAGCGGGAGCGGGTTTGGGGAATGAGCAGTTCTTC.